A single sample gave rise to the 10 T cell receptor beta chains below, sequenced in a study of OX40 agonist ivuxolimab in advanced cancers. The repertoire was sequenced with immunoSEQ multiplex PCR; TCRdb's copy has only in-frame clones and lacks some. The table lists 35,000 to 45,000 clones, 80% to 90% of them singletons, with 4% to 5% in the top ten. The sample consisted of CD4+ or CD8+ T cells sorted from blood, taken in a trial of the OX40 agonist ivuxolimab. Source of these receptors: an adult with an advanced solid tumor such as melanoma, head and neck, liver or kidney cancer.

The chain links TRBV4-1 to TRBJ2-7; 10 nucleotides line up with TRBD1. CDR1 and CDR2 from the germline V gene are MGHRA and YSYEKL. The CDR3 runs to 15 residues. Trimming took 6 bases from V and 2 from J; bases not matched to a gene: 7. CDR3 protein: CASSHRDRGAYEQYF. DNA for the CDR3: TGCGCCAGCAGTCACCGGGACAGGGGAGCCTACGAGCAGTACTTC.

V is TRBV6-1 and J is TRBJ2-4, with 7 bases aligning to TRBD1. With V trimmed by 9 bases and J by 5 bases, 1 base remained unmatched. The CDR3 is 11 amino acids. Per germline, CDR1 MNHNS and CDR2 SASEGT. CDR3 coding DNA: TGTGCCAGTGACAGGGAAAACATTCAGTACTTC. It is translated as CASDRENIQYF.

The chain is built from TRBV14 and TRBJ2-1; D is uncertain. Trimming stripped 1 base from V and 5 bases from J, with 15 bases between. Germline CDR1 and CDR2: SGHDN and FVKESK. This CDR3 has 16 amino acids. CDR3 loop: CASSQVWSGTDNEQFF. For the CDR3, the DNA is TGTGCCAGCAGCCAAGTGTGGAGTGGAACCGACAATGAGCAGTTCTTC.

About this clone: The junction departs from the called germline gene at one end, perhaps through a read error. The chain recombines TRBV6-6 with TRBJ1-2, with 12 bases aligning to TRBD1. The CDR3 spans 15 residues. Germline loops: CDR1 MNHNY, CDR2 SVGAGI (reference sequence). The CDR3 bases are TGTGCCAGCAGTGACTCGGGACAGGGGGCGAGGGGCTACACCTTC. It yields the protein CASSDSGQGARGYTF.

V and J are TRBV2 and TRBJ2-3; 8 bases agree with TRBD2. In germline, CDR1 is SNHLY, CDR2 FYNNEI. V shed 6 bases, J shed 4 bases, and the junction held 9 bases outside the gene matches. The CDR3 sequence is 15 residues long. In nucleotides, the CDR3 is TGTGCCAGCAGCCTTCGAGCGGGAGAGTCAGATACGCAGTATTTT. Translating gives CASSLRAGESDTQYF.

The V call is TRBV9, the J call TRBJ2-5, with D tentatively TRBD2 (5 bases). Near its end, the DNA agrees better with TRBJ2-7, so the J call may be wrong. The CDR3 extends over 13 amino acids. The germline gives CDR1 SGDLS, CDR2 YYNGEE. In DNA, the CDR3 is TGTGCCAGCAGCGTATCAGGAGGAAACGAGCAGTACTTC. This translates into CASSVSGGNEQYF.

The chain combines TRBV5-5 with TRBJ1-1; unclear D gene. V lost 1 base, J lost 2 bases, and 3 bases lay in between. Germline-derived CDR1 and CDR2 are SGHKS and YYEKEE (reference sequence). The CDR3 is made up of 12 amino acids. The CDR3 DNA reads TGTGCCAGCAGCTTGAGAAACACTGAAGCTTTCTTT. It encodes CASSLRNTEAFF.

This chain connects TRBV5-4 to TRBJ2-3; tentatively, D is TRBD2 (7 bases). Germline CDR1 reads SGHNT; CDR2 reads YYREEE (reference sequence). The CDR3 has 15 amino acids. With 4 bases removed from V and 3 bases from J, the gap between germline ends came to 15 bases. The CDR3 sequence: CASSAKQGGTDTQYF. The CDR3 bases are TGTGCCAGCAGCGCGAAACAGGGAGGGACAGATACGCAGTATTTT.

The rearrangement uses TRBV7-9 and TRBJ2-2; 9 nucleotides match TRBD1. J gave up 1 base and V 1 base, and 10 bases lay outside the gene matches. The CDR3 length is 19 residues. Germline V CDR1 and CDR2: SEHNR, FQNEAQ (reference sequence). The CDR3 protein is CASSLVPGQGYGNTGELFF. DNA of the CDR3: TGTGCCAGCAGCTTAGTCCCGGGACAGGGTTACGGGAACACCGGGGAGCTGTTTTTT.

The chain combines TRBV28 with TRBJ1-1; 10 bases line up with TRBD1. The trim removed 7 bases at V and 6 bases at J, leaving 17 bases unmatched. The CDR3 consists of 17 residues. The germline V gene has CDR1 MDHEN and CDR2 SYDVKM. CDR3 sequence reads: CASTTFDNRQGAAEAFF. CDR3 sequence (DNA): TGTGCCAGCACCACTTTTGATAACCGACAGGGGGCCGCTGAAGCTTTCTTT.